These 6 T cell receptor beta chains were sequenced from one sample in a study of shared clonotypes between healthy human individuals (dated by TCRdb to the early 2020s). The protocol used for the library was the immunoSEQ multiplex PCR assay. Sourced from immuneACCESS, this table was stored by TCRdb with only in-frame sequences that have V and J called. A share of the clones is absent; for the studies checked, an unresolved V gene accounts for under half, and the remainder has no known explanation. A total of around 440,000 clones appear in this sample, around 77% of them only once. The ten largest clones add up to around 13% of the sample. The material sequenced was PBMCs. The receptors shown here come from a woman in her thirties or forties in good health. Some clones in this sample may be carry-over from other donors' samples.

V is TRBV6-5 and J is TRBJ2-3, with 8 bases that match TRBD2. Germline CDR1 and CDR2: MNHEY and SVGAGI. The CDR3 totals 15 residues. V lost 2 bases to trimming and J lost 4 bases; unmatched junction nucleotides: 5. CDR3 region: CASSYREGRSDTQYF. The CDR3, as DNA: TGTGCCAGCAGTTACCGGGAGGGCCGTTCAGATACGCAGTATTTT.

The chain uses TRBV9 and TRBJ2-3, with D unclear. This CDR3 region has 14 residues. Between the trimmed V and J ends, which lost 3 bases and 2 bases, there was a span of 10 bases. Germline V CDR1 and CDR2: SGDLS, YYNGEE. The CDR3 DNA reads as TGTGCCAGCAGCGGTCAGGTTTCCACAGATACGCAGTATTTT. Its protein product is CASSGQVSTDTQYF.

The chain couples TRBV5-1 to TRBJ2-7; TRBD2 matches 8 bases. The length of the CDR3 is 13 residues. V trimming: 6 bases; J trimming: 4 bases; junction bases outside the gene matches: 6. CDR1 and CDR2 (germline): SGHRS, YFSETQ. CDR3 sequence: CASNAGGSYEQYF. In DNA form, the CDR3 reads TGCGCCAGCAACGCGGGAGGTTCGTACGAGCAGTACTTC. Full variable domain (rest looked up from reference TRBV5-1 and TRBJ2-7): KAGVTQTPRYLIKTRGQQVTLSCSPISGHRSVSWYQQTPGQGLQFLFEYFSETQRNKGNFPGRFSGRQFSNSRSEMNVSTLELGDSALYLCASNAGGSYEQYFGPGTRLTVT.

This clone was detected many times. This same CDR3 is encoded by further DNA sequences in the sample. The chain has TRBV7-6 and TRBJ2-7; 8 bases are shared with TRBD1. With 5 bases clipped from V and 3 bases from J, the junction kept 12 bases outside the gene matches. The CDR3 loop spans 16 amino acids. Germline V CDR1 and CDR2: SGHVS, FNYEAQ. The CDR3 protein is CASSPGQGGGVYEQYF. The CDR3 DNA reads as TGTGCCAGCAGCCCAGGACAGGGAGGAGGGGTCTACGAGCAGTACTTC.

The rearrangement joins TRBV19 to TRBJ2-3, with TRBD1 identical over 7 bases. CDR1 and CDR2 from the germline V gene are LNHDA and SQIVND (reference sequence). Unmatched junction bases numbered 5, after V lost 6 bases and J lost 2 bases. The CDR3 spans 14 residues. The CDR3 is CASSQQGPTDTQYF. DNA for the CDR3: TGTGCCAGTAGCCAACAGGGGCCCACAGATACGCAGTATTTT. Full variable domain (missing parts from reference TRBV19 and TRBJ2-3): DGGITQSPKYLFRKEGQNVTLSCEQNLNHDAMYWYRQDPGQGLRLIYYSQIVNDFQKGDIAEGYSVSREKKESFPLTVTSAQKNPTAFYLCASSQQGPTDTQYFGPGTRLTVL.

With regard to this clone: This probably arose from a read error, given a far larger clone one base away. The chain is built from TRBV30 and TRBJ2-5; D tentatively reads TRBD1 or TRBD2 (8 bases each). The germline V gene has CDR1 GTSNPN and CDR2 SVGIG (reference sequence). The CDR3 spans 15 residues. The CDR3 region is CARSRGQGLVEEQYF. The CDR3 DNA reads TGTGCCCGGAGTCGAGGACAGGGACTAGTAGAGGAGCAGTACTTC.